This TCR beta chain came from a study of HIV-infected patients and healthy controls. General study results and limits: HIV-infected repertoires had significantly higher mean Gini indices than controls, possibly reflecting oligoclonality.

The CDR3 covers 16 residues. V was clipped by 3 bases and J by 5 bases, with 19 bases between them. This clonotype was counted between two and nine times. Its antigen is as yet unknown. 400 to 550 ng RNA was reverse transcribed with alpha and beta constant-region primers. Each of the alpha and beta chains got its own library through chain-specific third strand synthesis with indices. A 5' RACE adapter with a random hexamer and the SP2 primer site was joined to cDNA. TCRdb independently ran MiXCR on the 5' RACE reads; one entry per CDR3 protein. This table holds roughly 16,000 distinct CDR3 sequences, roughly 6% found once. No cell fractionation was done, so the repertoire covers all unsorted peripheral blood T cells.

This TCR was sampled from an adult in good health. The chain employs TRBV12-3 or TRBV12-4 and TRBJ1-1; D gene ambiguous. Sequences were obtained from blood. CDR3 protein: CASSFSFGRLPTEAFF. The DNA for the CDR3 is TGTGCCAGCAGTTTCTCTTTTGGCAGGCTCCCTACTGAAGCTTTCTTT.